This is a list of T cell receptor beta chains from one sample in a study of cytomegalovirus exposure and HLA in healthy donors. Produced via immunoSEQ multiplex PCR; TCRdb's table is partial and in-frame only. Of tens of thousands of clones listed, 60% to 85% are singletons. Input material: PBMCs. The receptors come from a woman in her 40s in good health and CMV-seropositive. Each CDR3 is given without its conserved first and last residue. A D gene is named only where the DNA matches it firmly.

TRBJ2-2,-,TRBV19,ASSIGGGGSNTGELF
TRBJ2-1,-,TRBV10-1,ASTFFLTRGNEQF
TRBJ1-5,-,TRBV6-1,ASSESGTLGNQPQH
TRBJ2-1,-,TRBV29-1,SGGAGEQF
TRBJ1-1,-,TRBV18,ASSPSSNLNTEAF
TRBJ2-7,-,TRBV6-8,ASSYGGTGEQY
TRBJ2-1,TRBD1,TRBV5-6,ASRKTGGSSYNEQF
TRBJ2-7,TRBD2,TRBV11-3,ASSAIFGTSGLYEQY
-,TRBD2,TRBV7-2,ASSLGLAKYEQY
TRBJ1-2,TRBD1,TRBV7-2,ASSAGTGGTYGYT
TRBJ2-7,-,TRBV9,ASSVEPLGTYEQY
TRBJ2-3,TRBD2,TRBV10-3,AISEAPGLAGGSTDTQY
TRBJ2-1,-,TRBV19,ASSSGDQPLLYNEQF
TRBJ2-2,-,TRBV5-4,ASSLISGGELF
TRBJ2-7,TRBD2,TRBV15,ATSRGLAGGSYEQY
-,-,TRBV11-2,ASSLKMGSYEQY
TRBJ2-1,TRBD2,TRBV5-4,ASSRREHYNEQF
TRBJ2-1,-,TRBV7-9,ATEDSNLYEQF
TRBJ2-7,TRBD2,TRBV28,ASSHAGTSGLYEQY
TRBJ1-2,-,TRBV9,ASSRTQVVVQHGYT
TRBJ2-7,TRBD2,TRBV2,ASSRASGSYEQY
TRBJ1-5,TRBD1,TRBV6-6,ASSPTGGNQPQH
TRBJ2-1,TRBD1,TRBV28,ASSLFLRDRHNEQF
TRBJ2-1,TRBD2,TRBV5-6,ASSLLSGGYNEQF
TRBJ1-2,-,TRBV15,ATSSEVADYGYT
TRBJ1-1,TRBD1,TRBV6-5,ASSQQGITEAF
TRBJ2-7,TRBD2,TRBV6-1,ASSQAGDFHEQY
TRBJ2-2,-,TRBV5-1,ASSAMTGNTGELF
TRBJ2-3,-,TRBV7-7,ASSLGIGVGTDTQY
TRBJ1-6,TRBD1,TRBV4-3,ASSLGQGGSPLH
TRBJ2-7,-,TRBV30,AWSVGGRGTYEQY
TRBJ2-3,TRBD2,TRBV11-3,ASSKSGRDTQY
TRBJ2-4,TRBD2,TRBV7-2,ASSFMGLADYKNIQY
TRBJ1-1,TRBD1,TRBV4-3,ASSQGRSGGGRGTEAF
TRBJ2-3,TRBD2,TRBV5-4,ASSLGTSGLPITQY
TRBJ1-3,-,TRBV30,AWKKTRQTGNTIY
TRBJ2-2,TRBD1,TRBV6-6,ASSPRGLGTGELF
TRBJ1-1,TRBD1,TRBV19,ASSITSTGRVGTEAF
TRBJ2-7,TRBD1,TRBV27,ASSPPGQGSGEQY
TRBJ2-2,TRBD1,TRBV14,ASSDQGVSGELF
TRBJ1-5,-,TRBV19,ASSIFGGGGQPQH
TRBJ1-3,TRBD1,TRBV18,ASSPGTGVGNTIY
TRBJ1-1,-,TRBV6-5,ASSYTYPGDEAF
TRBJ2-4,TRBD1,TRBV27,ASSLLGTGNIQY
TRBJ2-2,TRBD1,TRBV27,ASSPGQGYGELF
TRBJ1-5,-,TRBV7-2,ASSLDQAQPQH
TRBJ2-2,-,TRBV9,ASSVELDTGELF
TRBJ2-1,-,TRBV11-2,ASSSTGREQF
TRBJ1-1,TRBD1,TRBV6-1,ASRPTGGTEAF
TRBJ1-5,-,TRBV5-1,ASSLGQENQPQH
TRBJ2-2,-,TRBV12-5,ASGLVAVWATSSGDAGELF
TRBJ2-2,-,TRBV12-5,ASGLAAVDTGELF
TRBJ1-2,TRBD1,TRBV4-3,ASSARDRADYGYT
TRBJ2-6,TRBD2,TRBV18,ASSPTSGRVVGVLT
TRBJ2-6,TRBD1,TRBV11-3,ASSLGPGQEPGANVLT
TRBJ2-1,-,TRBV6-5,ASSRSAYNEQF
TRBJ1-4,TRBD1,TRBV7-9,ASSQTGGHEKLF
TRBJ1-1,TRBD1,TRBV7-9,ASSLAGGAGTEAF
TRBJ1-1,-,TRBV25-1,ASSQSPGGRAF